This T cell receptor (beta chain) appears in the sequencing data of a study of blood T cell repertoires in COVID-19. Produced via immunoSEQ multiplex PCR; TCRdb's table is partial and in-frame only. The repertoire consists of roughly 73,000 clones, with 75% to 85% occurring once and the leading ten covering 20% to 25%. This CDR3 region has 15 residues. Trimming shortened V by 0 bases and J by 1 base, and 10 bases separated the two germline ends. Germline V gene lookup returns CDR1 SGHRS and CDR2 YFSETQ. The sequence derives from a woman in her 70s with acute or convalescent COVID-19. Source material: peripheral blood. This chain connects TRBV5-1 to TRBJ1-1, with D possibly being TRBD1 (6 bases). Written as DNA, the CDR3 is TGCGCCAGCAGCTTGGCATGGACAGAGAACACTGAAGCTTTCTTT. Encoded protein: CASSLAWTENTEAFF.